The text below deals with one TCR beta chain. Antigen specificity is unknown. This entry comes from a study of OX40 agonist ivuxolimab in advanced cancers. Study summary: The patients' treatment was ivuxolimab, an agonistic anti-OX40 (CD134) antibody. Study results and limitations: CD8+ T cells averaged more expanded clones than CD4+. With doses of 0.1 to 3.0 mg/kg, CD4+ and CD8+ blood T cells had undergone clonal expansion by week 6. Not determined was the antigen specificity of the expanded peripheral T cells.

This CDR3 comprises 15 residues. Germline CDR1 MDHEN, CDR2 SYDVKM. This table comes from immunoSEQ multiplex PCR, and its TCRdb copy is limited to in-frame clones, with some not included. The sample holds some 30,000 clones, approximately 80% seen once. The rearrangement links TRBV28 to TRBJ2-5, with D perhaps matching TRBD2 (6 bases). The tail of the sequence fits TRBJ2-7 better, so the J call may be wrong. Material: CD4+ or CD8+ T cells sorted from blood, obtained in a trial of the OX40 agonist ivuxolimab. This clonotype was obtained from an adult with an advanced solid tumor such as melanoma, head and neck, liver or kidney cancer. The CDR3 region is CASSPPGTRSAEQYF. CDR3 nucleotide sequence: TGTGCCAGCAGTCCCCCAGGGACTCGCTCGGCCGAGCAGTACTTC.